These 23 T cell receptor beta chains were all obtained from the same sample, sequenced in a study of PD-1 blockade in classical Hodgkin lymphoma (dated by TCRdb to 2020 to 2021). Library construction relied on the immunoSEQ multiplex PCR assay. TCRdb mirrors the immuneACCESS table, restricted to in-frame sequences. Some clones are absent from its copies; in checked studies, under half trace to an unresolved V gene, and the reason for the others is unknown. The sample yields approximately 51,000 clones; approximately 70% were counted once. The top ten clonotypes cover about 14% of the sample. The time point label for this specimen denotes: cycle 2 day 1 (C2D1) of nivolumab. Every trial patient had relapsed after autologous stem cell transplantation, and cohorts A, B and C differed in prior brentuximab vedotin exposure. This material consisted of peripheral blood mononuclear cells (PBMCs), taken before the second cycle of nivolumab. The receptor set was obtained from a human donor with classical Hodgkin lymphoma.

The chain has TRBV9 and TRBJ2-3; D remains ambiguous. Trimming left V 3 bases short and J 0 bases short, with 8 bases between. This CDR3 region has 14 residues. Germline CDR1 SGDLS, CDR2 YYNGEE. The CDR3 nucleotides are TGTGCCAGCAGCGCTGCGGTTAGCACAGATACGCAGTATTTT. As protein: CASSAAVSTDTQYF.

J is TRBJ2-6 and V is TRBV5-1, with 8 bases aligning to TRBD1. Germline trimming cut 4 bases from V and 7 bases from J; bases unmatched to any gene: 7. This CDR3 has 15 residues. The germline V gene encodes CDR1 SGHRS and CDR2 YFSETQ. The CDR3 nucleotides read TGCGCCAGCAGCATAGGACAGGGTCAAGCCAACGTCCTGACTTTC. Its protein product is CASSIGQGQANVLTF.

V usage is TRBV5-4 and J usage is TRBJ1-6, with unresolved D. The germline V gene encodes CDR1 SGHNT and CDR2 YYREEE (reference sequence). The CDR3 has 11 amino acids. Between the trimmed V and J ends, which lost 0 bases and 12 bases, there was a span of 4 bases. CDR3 sequence: CASSLGVPLHF. In DNA form, the CDR3 reads TGTGCCAGCAGCTTGGGTGTACCCCTCCACTTT.

CDR3 coding DNA: TGCGCCAGCAGCTTGGCCGGGACAGATAATTCACCCCTCCACTTT. Its translation is CASSLAGTDNSPLHF. The chain joins TRBV5-1 to TRBJ1-6; 7 bases are shared with TRBD1. V dropped 0 bases and J dropped 5; count of bases not matched to a gene: 2. The germline V gene encodes CDR1 SGHRS and CDR2 YFSETQ. The CDR3 has 15 amino acids. The variable domain in full, with the rest retrieved from reference TRBV5-1 and TRBJ1-6, is KAGVTQTPRYLIKTRGQQVTLSCSPISGHRSVSWYQQTPGQGLQFLFEYFSETQRNKGNFPGRFSGRQFSNSRSEMNVSTLELGDSALYLCASSLAGTDNSPLHFGNGTRLTVT.

J is TRBJ1-4 and V is TRBV29-1; D ambiguous. The V gene's germline CDR1 is SQVTM and CDR2 ANQGSEA. The CDR3 contains 11 residues. V dropped 6 bases and J dropped 5 bases, with 7 bases sitting between them. As DNA, the CDR3 is TGCAGCGTGCGTGGGAATGAAAAACTGTTTTTT. As protein: CSVRGNEKLFF.

This clone turned up a few times. V gene TRBV28 combines with J gene TRBJ2-1; 8 bases agree with TRBD1. Germline V CDR1 and CDR2: MDHEN, SYDVKM. The CDR3 loop spans 16 amino acids. The J segment lost 0 bases and the V segment lost 4 bases, leaving 5 bases of the junction unmatched. The CDR3 nucleotides read TGTGCCAGCAGTTCCACAGGGGGACCCTCCTACAATGAGCAGTTCTTC. The encoded protein is CASSSTGGPSYNEQFF.

The CDR3 DNA follows: TGTGCCAGCAGAGCAGGGGTCGGCACAGATACGCAGTATTTT. Protein: CASRAGVGTDTQYF. This chain connects TRBV27 to TRBJ2-3; TRBD1 might be the D (6 bases). Trimming stripped 6 bases from V and 1 base from J, with 11 bases between. The germline V gene encodes CDR1 MNHEY and CDR2 SMNVEV (reference sequence). The length of the CDR3 is 14 residues.

The V gene is TRBV27, the J gene TRBJ1-1; D unclear. Germline V gene sequence: CDR1 MNHEY, CDR2 SMNVEV (reference sequence). The V gene lost 5 bases and the J gene lost 1 base, with 8 bases spanning the gap. The CDR3 is made up of 13 amino acids. The CDR3 protein is CASSLSRNTEAFF. CDR3 DNA: TGTGCCAGCAGTCTTTCACGGAACACTGAAGCTTTCTTT.

The chain recombines TRBV9 with TRBJ2-1; TRBD2 matches at 7 bases. This CDR3 is 16 amino acids long. Trimming took 4 bases from V and 0 from J; bases not matched to a gene: 7. CDR1 and CDR2 from the germline V gene are SGDLS and YYNGEE. In DNA, the CDR3 is TGTGCCAGCAGCCTAAAGCGGGAAGACTCCTACAATGAGCAGTTCTTC. It encodes CASSLKREDSYNEQFF.

The V call is TRBV18, the J call TRBJ2-5, with 8 bases fitting TRBD2. CDR1 and CDR2 (germline): KGHSH, LQKENI. The V segment lost 4 bases and the J segment 2 bases; nucleotides outside the gene matches: 9. The CDR3 totals 16 residues. The CDR3 coding sequence is TGTGCCAGCTCACTAAAACTAGCGGATCCGCAAGAGACCCAGTACTTC. Translation: CASSLKLADPQETQYF.

The chain recombines TRBV7-9 with TRBJ1-2, with D perhaps matching TRBD1 (6 bases). V was shortened by 3 bases and J by 6 bases, with 11 bases between the two germline ends. Germline CDR1 SEHNR, CDR2 FQNEAQ (reference sequence). The CDR3 contains 13 residues. Written as DNA, the CDR3 is TGTGCCAGCAGCTTCGCGGGGGCTGATGGCTACACCTTC. Its protein is CASSFAGADGYTF.

V usage is TRBV7-8 and J usage is TRBJ1-1; 7 positions agree with TRBD1. The CDR3 is 16 amino acids. The V gene's germline CDR1 is SGHVS and CDR2 FQNEAQ. With V trimmed by 5 bases and J by 0 bases, 9 bases remained unmatched. This CDR3 reads CASSIGTGTVNTEAFF. Here the CDR3 DNA reads TGTGCCAGCAGCATAGGGACCGGGACAGTGAACACTGAAGCTTTCTTT.

The rearrangement links TRBV5-8 to TRBJ1-1; perhaps TRBD1 as D (6 bases). V shed 1 base and J shed 0 bases, with 7 bases lying between them. The CDR3 consists of 14 residues. Germline CDR1 SGHTS, CDR2 YDEGEE. The DNA for the CDR3 is TGTGCCAGCAGCTTGACAGGGCTGAACACTGAAGCTTTCTTT. It encodes CASSLTGLNTEAFF.

The gene calls are TRBV9 and TRBJ2-7; perhaps D is TRBD1 or TRBD2 (5 bases each). The V gene's germline CDR1 is SGDLS and CDR2 YYNGEE. The CDR3 spans 14 residues. V lost 3 bases to trimming and J lost 6 bases, with 16 bases between them. CDR3: CASSADVGTVEQYF. Written as DNA, the CDR3 is TGTGCCAGCAGCGCGGACGTTGGGACGGTCGAGCAGTACTTC.

This chain links TRBV6-5 with TRBJ2-7, with D possibly matching TRBD1 (6 bases). V was shortened by 2 bases and J by 1 base, with 9 bases between the two germline ends. The CDR3 is 14 amino acids. CDR1 is MNHEY and CDR2 is SVGAGI in the germline V gene. CDR3 sequence (DNA): TGTGCCAGCAGTTACGTCCAGGGGTCCTACGAGCAGTACTTC. Its translation: CASSYVQGSYEQYF.

The rearrangement links TRBV2 to TRBJ2-3; tentatively, D is TRBD1 or TRBD2 (7 bases each). Germline V gives CDR1 SNHLY, CDR2 FYNNEI. The CDR3 has 15 residues. The V end was cut by 4 bases, the J end by 2 bases, with 13 bases between. For the CDR3, the DNA is TGTGCCAGCAGTGCCCAGGGGGGGAACACAGATACGCAGTATTTT. It specifies CASSAQGGNTDTQYF.

This clone has only one observation. V usage is TRBV28 and J usage is TRBJ2-1; the D gene is possibly TRBD2 (8 bases). The CDR3 runs 13 residues. Germline assignment: CDR1 MDHEN and CDR2 SYDVKM. Trimming took off 8 bases at V and 5 bases at J, with 13 bases between the two ends. CDR3 sequence: CASGTAGDNEQFF. DNA for the CDR3: TGTGCCAGCGGGACAGCGGGAGACAATGAGCAGTTCTTC.

CDR3 DNA sequence: TGTGCCAGCAGCTACAGGGACAGTAACACTGAAGCTTTCTTT. It translates to CASSYRDSNTEAFF. The V gene is TRBV7-2, the J gene TRBJ1-1, with 7 positions matching TRBD1. There are 14 residues in the CDR3. V lost 4 bases and J lost 2; bases outside the gene matches: 4. In germline, CDR1 is SGHTA, CDR2 FQGNSA.

In nucleotides, the CDR3 is TGTGCCAGCAGTTTAGGACTGGGAGCGCGTGAAAAACTGTTTTTT. Its protein is CASSLGLGAREKLFF. V usage is TRBV28 and J usage is TRBJ1-4; D gene unclear. The ends were cut back, 2 bases at V and 7 bases at J, with 14 bases in the middle. The germline CDR1 and CDR2 sequences are MDHEN and SYDVKM. The CDR3 is made up of 15 amino acids.

This clone was seen more than once but under ten times. This chain links TRBV7-3 with TRBJ1-4; possibly TRBD1 for D (5 bases). The CDR3 runs to 15 residues. In germline, CDR1 is SGHTA, CDR2 FQGTGA. The V end lost 2 bases, the J end lost 3 bases, and 10 bases lay between the germline ends. CDR3 sequence (DNA): TGTGCCAGCAGCTTATCGGGGGTGTCTAATGAAAAACTGTTTTTT. It specifies CASSLSGVSNEKLFF.

This chain connects TRBV18 to TRBJ1-5; possibly TRBD1 for D (5 bases). Trimming took 0 bases from V and 4 from J, leaving 13 bases between them. The CDR3 is made up of 16 amino acids. Germline CDR1 is KGHSH and CDR2 is LQKENI. The CDR3 protein is CASSPPGGSPNQPQHF. CDR3 nucleotide sequence: TGTGCCAGCTCACCACCGGGGGGTAGTCCGAATCAGCCCCAGCATTTT. Looking up the rest from reference TRBV18 and TRBJ1-5 gives the full variable domain: NAGVMQNPRHLVRRRGQEARLRCSPMKGHSHVYWYRQLPEEGLKFMVYLQKENIIDESGMPKERFSAEFPKEGPSILRIQQVVRGDSAAYFCASSPPGGSPNQPQHFGDGTRLSIL.

The V gene is TRBV6-4, the J gene TRBJ2-3, with 9 bases matching TRBD2. The germline V gene encodes CDR1 MRHNA and CDR2 SNTAGT. Trimming took 6 bases from V and 1 from J; bases not matched to a gene: 5. There are 15 residues in the CDR3. Here the CDR3 reads CASSHLAGGTDTQYF. Here the CDR3 DNA reads TGTGCCAGCAGCCATTTAGCGGGGGGCACAGATACGCAGTATTTT.

The rearrangement joins TRBV6-1 to TRBJ2-7; D is perhaps TRBD1 or TRBD2 (7 bases each). The V gene's germline CDR1 is MNHNS and CDR2 SASEGT. This CDR3 contains 14 residues. V lost 6 bases, J lost 2 bases, and 14 bases lay in between. In nucleotides, the CDR3 is TGTGCCAGCAGAGCGGGACAGCATACCTACGAGCAGTACTTC. It encodes CASRAGQHTYEQYF.